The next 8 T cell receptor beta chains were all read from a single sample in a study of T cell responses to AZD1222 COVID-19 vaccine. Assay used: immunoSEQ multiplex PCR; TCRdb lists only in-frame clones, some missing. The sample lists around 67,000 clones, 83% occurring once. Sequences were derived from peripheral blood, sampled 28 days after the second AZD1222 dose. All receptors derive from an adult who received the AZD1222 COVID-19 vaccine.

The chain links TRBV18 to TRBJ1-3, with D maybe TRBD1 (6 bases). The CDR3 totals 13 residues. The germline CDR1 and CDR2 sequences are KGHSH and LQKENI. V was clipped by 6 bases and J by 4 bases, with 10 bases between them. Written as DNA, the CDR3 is TGTGCCAGCTCTCCGGGGGCCGGAAACACCATATATTTT. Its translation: CASSPGAGNTIYF.

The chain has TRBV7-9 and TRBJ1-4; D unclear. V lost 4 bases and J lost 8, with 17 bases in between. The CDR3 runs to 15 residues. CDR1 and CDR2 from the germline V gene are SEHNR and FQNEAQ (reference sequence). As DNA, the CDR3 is TGTGCCAGCAGCTCGGAAGGGAGACTAGAAGAAAAACTGTTTTTT. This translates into CASSSEGRLEEKLFF.

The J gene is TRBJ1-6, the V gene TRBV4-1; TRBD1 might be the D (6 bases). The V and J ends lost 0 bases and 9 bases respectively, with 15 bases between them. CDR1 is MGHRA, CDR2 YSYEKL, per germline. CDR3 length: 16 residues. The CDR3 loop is CASSQEGQSRISPLHF. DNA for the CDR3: TGCGCCAGCAGCCAAGAGGGACAAAGTCGTATTTCACCCCTCCACTTT.

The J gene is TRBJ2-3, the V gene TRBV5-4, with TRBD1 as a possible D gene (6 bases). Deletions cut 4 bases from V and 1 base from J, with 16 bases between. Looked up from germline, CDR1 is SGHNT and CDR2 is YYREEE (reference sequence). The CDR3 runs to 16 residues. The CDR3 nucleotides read TGTGCCAGCAGCGAGCTAGGGGGTCGGGGCACAGATACGCAGTATTTT. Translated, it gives CASSELGGRGTDTQYF.

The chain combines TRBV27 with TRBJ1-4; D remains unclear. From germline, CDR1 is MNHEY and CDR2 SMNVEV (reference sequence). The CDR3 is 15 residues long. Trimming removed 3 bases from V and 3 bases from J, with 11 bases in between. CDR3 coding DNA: TGTGCCAGCAGTTTTTCGGGTCAGGCTAATGAAAAACTGTTTTTT. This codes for CASSFSGQANEKLFF.

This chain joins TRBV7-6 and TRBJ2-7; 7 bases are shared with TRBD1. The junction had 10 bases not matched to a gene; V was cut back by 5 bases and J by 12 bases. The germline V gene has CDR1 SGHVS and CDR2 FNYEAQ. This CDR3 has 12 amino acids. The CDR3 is CASSAGTEILYF. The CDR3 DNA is TGTGCCAGCAGCGCCGGGACAGAAATTTTGTACTTC.

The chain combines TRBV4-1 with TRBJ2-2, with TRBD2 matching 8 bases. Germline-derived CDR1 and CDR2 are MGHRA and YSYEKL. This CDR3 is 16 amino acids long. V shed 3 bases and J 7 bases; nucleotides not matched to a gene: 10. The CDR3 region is CASSHGQGSGVGELFF. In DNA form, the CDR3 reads TGCGCCAGCAGCCACGGCCAGGGTAGCGGGGTCGGGGAGCTGTTTTTT.

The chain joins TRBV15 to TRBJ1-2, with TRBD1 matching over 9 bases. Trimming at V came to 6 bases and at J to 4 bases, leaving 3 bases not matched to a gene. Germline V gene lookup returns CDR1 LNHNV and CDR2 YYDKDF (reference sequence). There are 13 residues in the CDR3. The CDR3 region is CATSEQGAYGYTF. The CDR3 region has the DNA TGTGCCACCAGTGAACAGGGGGCCTATGGCTACACCTTC.